The sequence of this T cell receptor (beta chain) was determined in a study of regulatory T cells in long-lasting Graves disease. Study results and limitations: Newly diagnosed patients had higher TCR diversity than persistent Graves' patients did. Among samples with persistent disease, TRBV28, TRBJ1-2 and TRBJ2-5 were favored.

Germline V gene sequence: CDR1 MDHEN, CDR2 SYDVKM. This CDR3 spans 14 amino acids. Indicated time point: persistent/refractory GD, antithyroid drugs over 5 years with positive TRAb. Researchers made the TCR library from RNA that was extracted from PBMCs. To note about this clonotype: As yet, its antigen is unknown. One end of the junction fails to match germline, which may point to a read error.

Library construction for TCR beta used iRepertoire HTBI primers and Arm-PCR of CDR3 regions. Each CDR3 protein gets one entry after TCRdb re-called the multiplex PCR reads with MiXCR. Of roughly 430,000 distinct CDR3 sequences in the sample, around 20% were seen once. The TCR was taken from a female donor with Graves disease. The chain employs TRBV28 and TRBJ1-2; possible D gene TRBD1, 5 bases. Source: peripheral blood mononuclear cells (PBMCs), taken when the disease was refractory, from a patient treated with antithyroid drugs. For the CDR3, the DNA is TGTGCCAGCGGTTTCTCGACAGATAACTATGGCTACACCTTC. Encoded protein: CASGFSTDNYGYTF.